One sample yielded the 5 T cell receptor beta chains listed below, sequenced in a study of CD8 T cells in Susac syndrome. RNA in amounts of about 0.5 to 1 ug was reverse transcribed with random hexamers. MiXCR, applied by TCRdb to the immunoSEQ multiplex PCR reads, yields one record per CDR3 protein. Seen here are about 140,000 distinct CDR3 sequences, 85% to 95% observed once, and the top ten hold over 0.09%. The sequenced sample consisted of CD4+ T cells from PBMCs. These receptors came from a human donor with multiple sclerosis.

The chain employs TRBV9 and TRBJ2-1; D may be TRBD2 (5 bases). In germline, CDR1 is SGDLS, CDR2 YYNGEE. This CDR3 comprises 17 residues. V gave up 0 bases and J gave up 6 bases, with 19 bases separating them. In nucleotides, the CDR3 is TGTGCCAGCAGCGTAGGTTTAGGTGGGCTAGCTGGCAATGAGCAGTTCTTC. Translating gives CASSVGLGGLAGNEQFF.

The genes are TRBV12-3 or TRBV12-4 and TRBJ2-1, with 9 positions matching TRBD1. Germline trimming cut 2 bases from V and 0 bases from J; bases unmatched to any gene: 5. This CDR3 is 17 amino acids long. The CDR3 loop reads CASSLNPGQGSYNEQFF. The CDR3 DNA sequence: TGTGCCAGCAGTTTAAACCCGGGACAGGGCTCCTACAATGAGCAGTTCTTC.

This clonotype has a single count. The chain joins TRBV6-5 to TRBJ1-5, with 8 bases fitting TRBD1. The V gene end was trimmed by 2 bases and the J gene end by 4 bases; junction bases not matched to a gene: 13. The CDR3 loop spans 18 amino acids. Looked up from germline, CDR1 is MNHEY and CDR2 is SVGAGI. The CDR3 loop reads CASSYIQGAGLGNQPQHF. DNA of the CDR3: TGTGCCAGCAGTTACATCCAGGGGGCAGGGTTAGGGAATCAGCCCCAGCATTTT.

The chain joins TRBV20-1 to TRBJ2-7; 7 nucleotides line up with TRBD1. V was clipped by 1 base and J by 11 bases; unmatched bases: 5. There are 11 residues in the CDR3. Germline V lookup: CDR1 DFQATT, CDR2 SNEGSKA (reference sequence). The CDR3 reads CSARVGQDEYF. The CDR3 bases are TGCAGTGCTAGAGTTGGACAGGACGAGTACTTC.

The J gene is TRBJ2-1, the V gene TRBV20-1, with TRBD2 matching 7 bases. Germline V gene lookup returns CDR1 DFQATT and CDR2 SNEGSKA (reference sequence). V was pared by 0 bases and J by 0 bases, with 2 bases of the junction left unmatched. This CDR3 spans 15 amino acids. CDR3: CSARDSGYSYNEQFF. For the CDR3, the DNA is TGCAGTGCTAGAGATAGCGGGTACTCCTACAATGAGCAGTTCTTC.